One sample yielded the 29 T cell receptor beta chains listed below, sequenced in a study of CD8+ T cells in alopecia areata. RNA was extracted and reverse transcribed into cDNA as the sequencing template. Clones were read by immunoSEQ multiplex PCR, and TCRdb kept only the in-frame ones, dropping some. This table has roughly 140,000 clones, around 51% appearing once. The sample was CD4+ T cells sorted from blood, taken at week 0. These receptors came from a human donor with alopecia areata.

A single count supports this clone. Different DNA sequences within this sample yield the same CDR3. The CDR3 DNA reads as TGCAGCGTGGGGGGGAACTATGGCTACACCTTC. Protein sequence: CSVGGNYGYTF. V usage is TRBV29-1 and J usage is TRBJ1-2, with D possibly being TRBD1 (5 bases). The V and J ends lost 6 bases and 2 bases respectively, with 7 bases between them. The CDR3 loop spans 11 amino acids. Germline CDR1 reads SQVTM; CDR2 reads ANQGSEA.

CDR3 protein: CAWSGVGQGALNEKLFF. CDR3 sequence (DNA): TGTGCCTGGAGCGGCGTAGGACAGGGGGCGTTGAATGAAAAACTGTTTTTT. This chain links TRBV30 with TRBJ1-4, with 11 bases matching TRBD1. V shed 3 bases and J 5 bases; nucleotides not matched to a gene: 11. Germline V gene lookup returns CDR1 GTSNPN and CDR2 SVGIG (reference sequence). The CDR3 extends over 17 amino acids.

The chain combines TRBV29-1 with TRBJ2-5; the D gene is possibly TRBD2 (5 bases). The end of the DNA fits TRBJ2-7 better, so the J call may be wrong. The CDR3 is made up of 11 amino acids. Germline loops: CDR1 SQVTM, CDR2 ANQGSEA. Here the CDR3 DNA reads TGCAGCGCCACCCGGGACTACGAGCAGTACTTC. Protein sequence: CSATRDYEQYF.

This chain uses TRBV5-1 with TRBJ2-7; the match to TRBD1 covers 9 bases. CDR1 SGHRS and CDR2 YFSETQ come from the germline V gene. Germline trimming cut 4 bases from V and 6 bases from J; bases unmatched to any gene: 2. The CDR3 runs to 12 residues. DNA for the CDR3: TGCGCCAGCAGCATGGACAGGGGCGAGCAGTACTTC. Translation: CASSMDRGEQYF.

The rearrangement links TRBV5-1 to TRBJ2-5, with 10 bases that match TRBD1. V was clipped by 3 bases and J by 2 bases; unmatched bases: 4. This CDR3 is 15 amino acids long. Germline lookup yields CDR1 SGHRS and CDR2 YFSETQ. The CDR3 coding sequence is TGCGCCAGCAGCTGGGACAGGGGCACTCAAGAGACCCAGTACTTC. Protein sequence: CASSWDRGTQETQYF.

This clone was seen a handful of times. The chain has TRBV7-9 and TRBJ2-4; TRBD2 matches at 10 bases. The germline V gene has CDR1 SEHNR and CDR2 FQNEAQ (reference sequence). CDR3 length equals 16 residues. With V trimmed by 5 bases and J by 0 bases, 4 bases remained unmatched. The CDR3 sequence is CASSRLAGLAKNIQYF. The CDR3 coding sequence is TGTGCCAGCAGCCGACTAGCGGGCTTAGCCAAAAACATTCAGTACTTC.

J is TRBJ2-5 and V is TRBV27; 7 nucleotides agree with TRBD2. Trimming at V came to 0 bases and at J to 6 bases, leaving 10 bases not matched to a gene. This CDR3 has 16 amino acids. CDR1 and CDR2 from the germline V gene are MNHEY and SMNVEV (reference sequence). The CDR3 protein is CASSLSEPSLAKTQYF. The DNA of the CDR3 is TGTGCCAGCAGTTTATCGGAACCCTCACTAGCGAAGACCCAGTACTTC.

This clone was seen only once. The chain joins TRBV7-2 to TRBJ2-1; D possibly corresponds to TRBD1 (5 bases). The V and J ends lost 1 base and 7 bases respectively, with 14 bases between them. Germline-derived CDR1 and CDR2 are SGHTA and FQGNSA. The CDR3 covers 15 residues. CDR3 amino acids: CASSLGLSRANEQFF. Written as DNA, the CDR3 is TGTGCCAGCAGCTTAGGTTTATCCAGGGCTAATGAGCAGTTCTTC.

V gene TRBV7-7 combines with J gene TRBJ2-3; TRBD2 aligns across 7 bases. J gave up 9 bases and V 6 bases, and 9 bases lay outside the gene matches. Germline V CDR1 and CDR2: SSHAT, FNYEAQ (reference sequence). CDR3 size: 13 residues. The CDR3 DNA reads TGTGCCAGCAGTTATACCGCTAGCGGCACGCAGTATTTT. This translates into CASSYTASGTQYF.

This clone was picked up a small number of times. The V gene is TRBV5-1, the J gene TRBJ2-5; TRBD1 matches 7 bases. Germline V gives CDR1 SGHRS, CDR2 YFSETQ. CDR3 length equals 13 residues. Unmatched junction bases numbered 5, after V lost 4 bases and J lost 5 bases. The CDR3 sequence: CASSPDRVETQYF. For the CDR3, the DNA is TGCGCCAGCAGCCCCGACAGGGTGGAGACCCAGTACTTC.

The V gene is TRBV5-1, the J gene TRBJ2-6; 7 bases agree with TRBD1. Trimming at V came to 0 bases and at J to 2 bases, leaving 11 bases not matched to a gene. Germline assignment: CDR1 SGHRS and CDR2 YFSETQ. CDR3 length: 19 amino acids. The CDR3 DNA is TGCGCCAGCAGCTTGGTCCTTAGACAGGGCGTAGCTGGGGCCAACGTCCTGACTTTC. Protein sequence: CASSLVLRQGVAGANVLTF.

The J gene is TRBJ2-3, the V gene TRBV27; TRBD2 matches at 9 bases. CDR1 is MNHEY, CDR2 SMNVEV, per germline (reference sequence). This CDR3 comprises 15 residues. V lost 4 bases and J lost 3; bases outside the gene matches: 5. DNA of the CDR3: TGTGCCAGCAGTTCCGCGGGGGGGGAAACAGATACGCAGTATTTT. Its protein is CASSSAGGETDTQYF.

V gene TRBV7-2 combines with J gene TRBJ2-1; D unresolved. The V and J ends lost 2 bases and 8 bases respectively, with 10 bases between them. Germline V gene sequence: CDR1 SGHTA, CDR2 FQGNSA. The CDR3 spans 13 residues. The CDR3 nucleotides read TGTGCCAGCAGCTTAACTCGCTATTATGAGCAGTTCTTC. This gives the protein CASSLTRYYEQFF.

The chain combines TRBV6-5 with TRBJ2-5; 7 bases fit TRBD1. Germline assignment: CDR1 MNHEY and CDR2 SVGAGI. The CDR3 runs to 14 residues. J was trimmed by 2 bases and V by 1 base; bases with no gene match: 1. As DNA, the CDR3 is TGTGCCAGCAGTTACTACAGGGGACAAGAGACCCAGTACTTC. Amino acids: CASSYYRGQETQYF.

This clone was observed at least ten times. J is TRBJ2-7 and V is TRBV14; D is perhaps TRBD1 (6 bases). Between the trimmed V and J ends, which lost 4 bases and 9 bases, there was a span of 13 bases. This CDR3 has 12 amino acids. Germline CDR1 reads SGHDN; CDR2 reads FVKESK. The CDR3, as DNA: TGTGCCAGCAGCCCTAAGGGGGTTGTGCAGTACTTC. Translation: CASSPKGVVQYF.

CDR3 loop: CAWSVDRGLYNEQFF. Written as DNA, the CDR3 is TGTGCCTGGAGTGTAGACAGGGGGCTATACAATGAGCAGTTCTTC. The chain employs TRBV30 and TRBJ2-1; TRBD1 agrees at 10 bases. Germline loops: CDR1 GTSNPN, CDR2 SVGIG (reference sequence). This CDR3 region has 15 residues. Losses at the gene ends were 0 bases for V and 4 bases for J; bases not matched to a gene: 3.

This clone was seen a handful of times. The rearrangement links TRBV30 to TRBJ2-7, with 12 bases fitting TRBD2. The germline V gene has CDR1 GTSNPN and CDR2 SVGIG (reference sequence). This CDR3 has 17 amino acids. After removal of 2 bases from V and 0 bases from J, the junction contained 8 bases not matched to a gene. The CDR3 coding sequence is TGTGCCTGGAGTCGGCTAGCGGGAGGGTCGAGCTCCTACGAGCAGTACTTC. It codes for CAWSRLAGGSSSYEQYF.

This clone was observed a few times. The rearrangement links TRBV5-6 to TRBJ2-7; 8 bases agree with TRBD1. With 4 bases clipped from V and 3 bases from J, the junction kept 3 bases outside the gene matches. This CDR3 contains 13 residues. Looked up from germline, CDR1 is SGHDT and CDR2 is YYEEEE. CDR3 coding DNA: TGTGCCAGCAGCGACACAGGGGGCTACGAGCAGTACTTC. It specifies CASSDTGGYEQYF.

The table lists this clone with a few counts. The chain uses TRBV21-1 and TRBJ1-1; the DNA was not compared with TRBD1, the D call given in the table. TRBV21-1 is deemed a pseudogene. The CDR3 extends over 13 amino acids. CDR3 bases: TGTGCCAGCAGGGGACATAGGAACACTGAAGCTTTCTTT. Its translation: CASRGHRNTEAFF.

The CDR3: CASSLDRSSSYEQYF. In DNA, the CDR3 is TGCGCCAGCAGCTTGGATCGGTCGAGCTCCTACGAGCAGTACTTC. The V call is TRBV5-1, the J call TRBJ2-7; D uncertain. V lost 0 bases and J 0 bases, leaving 10 bases between the germline ends. Germline lookup yields CDR1 SGHRS and CDR2 YFSETQ. The CDR3 totals 15 residues.

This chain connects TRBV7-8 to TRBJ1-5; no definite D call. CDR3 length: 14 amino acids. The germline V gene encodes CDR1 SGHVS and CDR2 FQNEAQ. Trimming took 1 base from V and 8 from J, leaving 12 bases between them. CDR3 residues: CASSLGVAQEPQHF. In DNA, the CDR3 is TGTGCCAGCAGCTTAGGGGTCGCGCAGGAGCCCCAGCATTTT.

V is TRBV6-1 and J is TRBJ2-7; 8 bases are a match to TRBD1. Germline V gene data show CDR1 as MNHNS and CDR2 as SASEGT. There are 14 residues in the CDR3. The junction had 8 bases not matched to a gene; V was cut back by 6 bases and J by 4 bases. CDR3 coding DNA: TGTGCCAGCAGCGCGACAGGGGAAGGGTACGAGCAGTACTTC. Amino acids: CASSATGEGYEQYF.

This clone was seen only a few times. CDR3 coding DNA: TGCGCCAGCGGGGGGACTAGCGGGGCGGGGACCCAGTACTTC. Encoded protein: CASGGTSGAGTQYF. V usage is TRBV10-2 and J usage is TRBJ2-5, with 13 bases matching TRBD2. Germline CDR1 and CDR2: WSHSY and SAAADI. The CDR3 is 14 amino acids. Unmatched junction bases numbered 7, after V lost 8 bases and J lost 7 bases.

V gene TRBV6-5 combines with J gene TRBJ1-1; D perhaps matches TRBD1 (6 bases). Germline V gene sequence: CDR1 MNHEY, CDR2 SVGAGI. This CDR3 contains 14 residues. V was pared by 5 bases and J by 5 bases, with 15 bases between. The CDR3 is CASSPGQIPTEAFF. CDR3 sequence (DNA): TGTGCCAGCAGTCCCGGACAGATCCCAACTGAAGCTTTCTTT.

In DNA, the CDR3 is TGCAGCGCCGCTCTATCGGTAGCAAGCACAGATACGCAGTATTTT. It is translated as CSAALSVASTDTQYF. The chain combines TRBV29-1 with TRBJ2-3, with D hard to call. The CDR3 has 15 amino acids. V shed 7 bases and J shed 0 bases, with 17 bases lying between them. From germline, CDR1 is SQVTM and CDR2 ANQGSEA.

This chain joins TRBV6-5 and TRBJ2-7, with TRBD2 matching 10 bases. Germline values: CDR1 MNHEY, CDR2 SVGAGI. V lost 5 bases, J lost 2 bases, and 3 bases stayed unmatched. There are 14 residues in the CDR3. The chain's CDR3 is CASSRTSGTYEQYF. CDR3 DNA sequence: TGTGCCAGCAGTCGGACTAGCGGTACCTACGAGCAGTACTTC.

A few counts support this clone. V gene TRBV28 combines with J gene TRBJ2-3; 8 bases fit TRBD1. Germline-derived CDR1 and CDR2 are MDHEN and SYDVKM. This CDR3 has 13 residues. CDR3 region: CGPDRAGEDTQYF. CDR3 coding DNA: TGTGGACCGGACAGGGCTGGGGAAGATACGCAGTATTTT.

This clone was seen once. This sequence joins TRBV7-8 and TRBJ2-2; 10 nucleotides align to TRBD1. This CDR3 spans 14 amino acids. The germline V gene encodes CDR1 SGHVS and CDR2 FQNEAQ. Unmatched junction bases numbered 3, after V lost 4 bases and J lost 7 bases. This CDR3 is CASSSDRGVGELFF. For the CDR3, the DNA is TGTGCCAGCAGCTCGGACAGGGGGGTCGGGGAGCTGTTTTTT.

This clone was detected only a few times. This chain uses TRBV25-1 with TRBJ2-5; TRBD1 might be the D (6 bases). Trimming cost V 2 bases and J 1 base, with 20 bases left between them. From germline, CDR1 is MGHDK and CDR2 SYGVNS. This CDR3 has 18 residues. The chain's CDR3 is CASSETLTRGILQETQYF. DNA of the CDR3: TGTGCCAGCAGTGAAACCCTAACCAGGGGAATCCTCCAAGAGACCCAGTACTTC.